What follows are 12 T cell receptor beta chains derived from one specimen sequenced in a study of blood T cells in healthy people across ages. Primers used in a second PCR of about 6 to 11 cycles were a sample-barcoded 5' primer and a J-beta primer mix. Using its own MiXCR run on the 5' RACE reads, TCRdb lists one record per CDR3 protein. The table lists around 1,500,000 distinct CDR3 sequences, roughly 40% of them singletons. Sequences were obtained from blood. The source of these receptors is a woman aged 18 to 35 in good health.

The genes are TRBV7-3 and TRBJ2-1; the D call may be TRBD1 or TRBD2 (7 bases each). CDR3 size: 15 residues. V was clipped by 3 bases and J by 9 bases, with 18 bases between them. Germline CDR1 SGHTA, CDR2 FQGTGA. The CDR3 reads CASSLQGGAGSEQFF. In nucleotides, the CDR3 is TGTGCCAGCAGCTTGCAGGGGGGGGCCGGGAGTGAGCAGTTCTTC.

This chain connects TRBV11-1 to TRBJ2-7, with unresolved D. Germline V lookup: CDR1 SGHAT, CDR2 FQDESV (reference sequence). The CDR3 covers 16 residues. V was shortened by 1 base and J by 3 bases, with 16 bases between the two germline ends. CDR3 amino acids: CASSLGLKGNNYEQYF. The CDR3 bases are TGTGCCAGCAGCTTAGGTCTTAAGGGCAACAACTACGAGCAGTACTTC.

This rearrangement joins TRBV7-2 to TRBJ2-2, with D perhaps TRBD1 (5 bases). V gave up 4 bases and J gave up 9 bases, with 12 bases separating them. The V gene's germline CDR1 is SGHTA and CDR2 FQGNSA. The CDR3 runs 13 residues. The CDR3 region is CASSWGVDRELFF. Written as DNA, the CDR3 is TGTGCCAGCAGCTGGGGCGTGGATAGGGAGCTGTTTTTT.

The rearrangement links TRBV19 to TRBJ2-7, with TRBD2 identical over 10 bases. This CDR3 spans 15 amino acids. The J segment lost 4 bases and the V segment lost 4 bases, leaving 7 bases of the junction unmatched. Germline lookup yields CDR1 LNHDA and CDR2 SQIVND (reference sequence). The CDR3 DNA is TGTGCCAGTAGTACCGCTAGCGGGAGTAAGTACGAGCAGTACTTC. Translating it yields CASSTASGSKYEQYF. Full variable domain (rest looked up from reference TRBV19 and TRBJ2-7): DGGITQSPKYLFRKEGQNVTLSCEQNLNHDAMYWYRQDPGQGLRLIYYSQIVNDFQKGDIAEGYSVSREKKESFPLTVTSAQKNPTAFYLCASSTASGSKYEQYFGPGTRLTVT.

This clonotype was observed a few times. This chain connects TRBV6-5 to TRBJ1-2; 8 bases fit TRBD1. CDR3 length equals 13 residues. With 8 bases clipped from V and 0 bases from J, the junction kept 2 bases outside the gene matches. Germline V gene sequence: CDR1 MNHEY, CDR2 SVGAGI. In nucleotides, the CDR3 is TGTGCCAGCGCGGACAGGGCTAACTATGGCTACACCTTC. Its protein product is CASADRANYGYTF.

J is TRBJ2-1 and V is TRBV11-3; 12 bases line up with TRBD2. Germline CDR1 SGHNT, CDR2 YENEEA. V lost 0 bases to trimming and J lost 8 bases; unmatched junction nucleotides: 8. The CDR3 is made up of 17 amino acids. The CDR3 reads CASSLDSSGRAAYEQFF. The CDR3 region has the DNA TGTGCCAGCAGCTTAGATTCTAGCGGGAGGGCCGCTTATGAGCAGTTCTTC.

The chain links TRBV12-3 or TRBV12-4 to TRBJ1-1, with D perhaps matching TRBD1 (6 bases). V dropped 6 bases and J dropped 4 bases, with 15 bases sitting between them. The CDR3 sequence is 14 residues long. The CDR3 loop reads CASSRTGLVTEAFF. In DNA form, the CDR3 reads TGTGCCAGCAGCCGAACAGGGTTGGTCACTGAAGCTTTCTTT.

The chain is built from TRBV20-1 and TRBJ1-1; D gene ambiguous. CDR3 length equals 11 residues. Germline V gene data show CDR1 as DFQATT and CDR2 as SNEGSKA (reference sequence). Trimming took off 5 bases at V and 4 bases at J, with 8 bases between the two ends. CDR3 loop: CSAVASTEAFF. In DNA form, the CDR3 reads TGCAGTGCTGTGGCCTCCACTGAAGCTTTCTTT.

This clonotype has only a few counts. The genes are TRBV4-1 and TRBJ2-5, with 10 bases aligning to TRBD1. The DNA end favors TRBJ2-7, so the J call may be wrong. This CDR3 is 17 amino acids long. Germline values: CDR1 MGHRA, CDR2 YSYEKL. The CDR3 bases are TGCGCCAGCAGCCAAGAGGGGCTGGGACAGGGGTACTACGAGCAGTACTTC. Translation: CASSQEGLGQGYYEQYF.

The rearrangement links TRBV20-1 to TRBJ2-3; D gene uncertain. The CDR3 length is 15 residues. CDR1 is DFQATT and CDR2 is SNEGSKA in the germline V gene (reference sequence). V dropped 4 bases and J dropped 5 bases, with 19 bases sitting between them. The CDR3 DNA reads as TGCAGTGCTATCCTCGACACCCGGATGGGAGATACGCAGTATTTT. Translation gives CSAILDTRMGDTQYF.

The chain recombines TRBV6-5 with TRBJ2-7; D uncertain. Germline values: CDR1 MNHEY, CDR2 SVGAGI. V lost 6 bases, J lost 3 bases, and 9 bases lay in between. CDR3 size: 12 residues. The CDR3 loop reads CASRKGGYEQYF. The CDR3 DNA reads TGTGCCAGCAGGAAGGGCGGCTACGAGCAGTACTTC.

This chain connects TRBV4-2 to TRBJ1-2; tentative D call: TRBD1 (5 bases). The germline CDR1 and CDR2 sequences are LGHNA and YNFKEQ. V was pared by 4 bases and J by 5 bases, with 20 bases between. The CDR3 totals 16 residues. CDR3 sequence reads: CASSPWDRSSEYGYTF. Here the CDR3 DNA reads TGTGCCAGCAGCCCATGGGACCGTTCCTCTGAATATGGCTACACCTTC.